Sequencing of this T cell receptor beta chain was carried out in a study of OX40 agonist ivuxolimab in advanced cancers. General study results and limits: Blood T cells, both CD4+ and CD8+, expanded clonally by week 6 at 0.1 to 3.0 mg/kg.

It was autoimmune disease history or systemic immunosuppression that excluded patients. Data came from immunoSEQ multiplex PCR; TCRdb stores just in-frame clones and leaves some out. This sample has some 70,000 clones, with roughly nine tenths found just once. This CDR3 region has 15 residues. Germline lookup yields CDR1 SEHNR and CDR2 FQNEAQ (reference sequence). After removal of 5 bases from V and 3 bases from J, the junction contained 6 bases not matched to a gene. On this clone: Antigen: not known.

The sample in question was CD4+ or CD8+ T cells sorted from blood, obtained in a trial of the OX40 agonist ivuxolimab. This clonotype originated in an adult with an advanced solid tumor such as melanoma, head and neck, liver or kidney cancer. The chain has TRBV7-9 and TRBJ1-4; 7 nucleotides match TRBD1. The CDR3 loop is CASSQTGRSNEKLFF. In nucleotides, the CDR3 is TGTGCCAGCAGCCAGACAGGGCGCTCTAATGAAAAACTGTTTTTT.